This T cell receptor beta chain was recovered during a study of T cell responses to AZD1222 COVID-19 vaccine. The V and J ends lost 1 base and 0 bases respectively, with 8 bases between them. Looked up from germline, CDR1 is LNHDA and CDR2 is SQIVND (reference sequence). This CDR3 is 15 amino acids long. This table comes from immunoSEQ multiplex PCR, and its TCRdb copy is limited to in-frame clones, with some not included. The sample yields about 150,000 clones, about 90% seen once. The clonotype was recovered from an adult in good health. V and J are TRBV19 and TRBJ2-3; D not certain. The specimen comprised peripheral blood, sampled on day 0 of AZD1222 vaccination. CDR3: CASSIVAASTDTQYF. The CDR3 DNA reads TGTGCCAGTAGTATAGTAGCTGCTAGCACAGATACGCAGTATTTT. Full variable domain (rest looked up from reference TRBV19 and TRBJ2-3): DGGITQSPKYLFRKEGQNVTLSCEQNLNHDAMYWYRQDPGQGLRLIYYSQIVNDFQKGDIAEGYSVSREKKESFPLTVTSAQKNPTAFYLCASSIVAASTDTQYFGPGTRLTVL.